One sample yielded the 11 T cell receptor beta chains listed below, sequenced in a study of shared clonotypes between healthy human individuals (TCRdb year 2020). Libraries were constructed by the immunoSEQ multiplex PCR assay. Entries here come from immuneACCESS through TCRdb and include only in-frame sequences with V and J called. Some clones fail to appear in such tables; in the studies checked, an unresolved V gene covers under half of the shortfall, and the cause of the remainder is unknown. For this sample the table gives about 1.1 million clones, of which around three quarters were detected only once. The ten largest clonotypes hold more than 0.55% of the sample. Source material: memory CD4+ T cells from PBMCs. The cell subset or site label for this specimen denotes: CD45RA-negative fraction. Receptors originate from a man aged 18 to 29 in good health. Some clones in this sample may be carry-over from other donors' samples.

V gene TRBV7-9 combines with J gene TRBJ1-3; D possibly corresponds to TRBD1 (6 bases). Germline assignment: CDR1 SEHNR and CDR2 FQNEAQ (reference sequence). With 4 bases removed from V and 4 bases from J, the gap between germline ends came to 17 bases. The CDR3 has 16 amino acids. The CDR3 coding sequence is TGTGCCAGCAGCTATCCCCGGTCTGGGGGCGGAAACACCATATATTTT. This sequence encodes CASSYPRSGGGNTIYF.

V is TRBV29-1 and J is TRBJ2-5; tentative D call: TRBD2 (5 bases). The germline V and J ends were trimmed by 2 bases and 4 bases, with 14 bases remaining between them. The CDR3 runs to 14 residues. In germline, CDR1 is SQVTM, CDR2 ANQGSEA. CDR3 in DNA: TGCAGCGTTGAATCGCCGGACTTACCAGAGACCCAGTACTTC. Protein: CSVESPDLPETQYF.

The chain has TRBV2 and TRBJ1-1; no clear D. Trimming took 6 bases from V and 7 from J, leaving 18 bases between them. CDR1 and CDR2 from the germline V gene are SNHLY and FYNNEI. The CDR3 runs 14 residues. CDR3 sequence: CASRQEMGSGEAFF. The CDR3 DNA follows: TGTGCCAGCAGGCAAGAGATGGGGAGCGGTGAAGCTTTCTTT. Drawing the rest from reference TRBV2 and TRBJ1-1, the complete variable domain is EPEVTQTPSHQVTQMGQEVILRCVPISNHLYFYWYRQILGQKVEFLVSFYNNEISEKSEIFDDQFSVERPDGSNFTLKIRSTKLEDSAMYFCASRQEMGSGEAFFGQGTRLTVV.

The chain couples TRBV5-1 to TRBJ2-7; D not resolved. The CDR3 runs to 14 residues. The germline gives CDR1 SGHRS, CDR2 YFSETQ. Trimming removed 0 bases at V and 5 bases at J, with 12 bases between. In DNA form, the CDR3 reads TGCGCCAGCAGCTTGGCCCTGGGTCCCAACGAGCAGTACTTC. Its translation: CASSLALGPNEQYF.

In regard to this clone: A read error may be the cause here, since a much bigger clone is one base away. The same CDR3 can be traced to other DNA sequences in this sample. This chain uses TRBV30 with TRBJ2-1, with no clear D. Looked up from germline, CDR1 is GTSNPN and CDR2 is SVGIG (reference sequence). The CDR3 has 11 amino acids. V lost 0 bases, J lost 8 bases, and 5 bases lay in between. In DNA, the CDR3 is TGTGCCTGGAGTGTACAGTATGAGCAGTTCTTC. The encoded protein is CAWSVQYEQFF.

Only a few counts were recorded for this clone. The V gene is TRBV7-9, the J gene TRBJ1-2; possible D gene TRBD1, 6 bases. Germline CDR1 reads SEHNR; CDR2 reads FQNEAQ (reference sequence). The CDR3 sequence is 15 residues long. V was trimmed by 5 bases and J by 2 bases, leaving 15 bases between them. As DNA, the CDR3 is TGTGCCAGCAGCCCCGAAACAGGGTTCAACTATGGCTACACCTTC. This codes for CASSPETGFNYGYTF.

The chain recombines TRBV5-8 with TRBJ2-1; D possibly corresponds to TRBD2 (7 bases). Trimming stripped 4 bases from V and 7 bases from J, with 18 bases between. This CDR3 is built from 15 residues. CDR1 is SGHTS and CDR2 is YDEGEE in the germline V gene. CDR3 sequence (DNA): TGTGCCAGCAGCCCCATCCGGGGGGCTCGGAATGAGCAGTTCTTC. It codes for CASSPIRGARNEQFF. The full variable domain, with the rest looked up from reference TRBV5-8 and TRBJ2-1, is EAGVTQSPTHLIKTRGQQATLRCSPISGHTSVYWYQQALGLGLQFLLWYDEGEERNRGNFPPRFSGRQFPNYSSELNVNALELEDSALYLCASSPIRGARNEQFFGPGTRLTVL.

As regards this clone: Germline is not matched at one junction end, which may reflect a read error. The CDR3 bases are TGTGCCGGCAGTCACTGGACAGGTGACAGGACTGAAGCTTTCTTT. Translated, it gives CAGSHWTGDRTEAFF. The V and J genes are TRBV6-1 and TRBJ1-1, with 7 nucleotides matching TRBD1. Germline CDR1 MNHNS, CDR2 SASEGT. The CDR3 has 15 residues.

The chain combines TRBV28 with TRBJ1-2; D perhaps matches TRBD1 (5 bases). The CDR3 length is 14 residues. CDR1 is MDHEN and CDR2 is SYDVKM in the germline V gene. V dropped 2 bases and J dropped 3 bases, with 10 bases sitting between them. The CDR3 loop is CASSLPQGYYGYTF. As DNA, the CDR3 is TGTGCCAGCAGTTTACCCCAGGGTTACTATGGCTACACCTTC.

The chain has TRBV19 and TRBJ2-3; TRBD1 matches at 7 bases. V dropped 5 bases and J dropped 5; count of bases not matched to a gene: 13. CDR3 length: 16 amino acids. Germline values: CDR1 LNHDA, CDR2 SQIVND (reference sequence). For the CDR3, the DNA is TGTGCCAGTAGTGGCCCGACAGGGAGTCAGGTAGATACGCAGTATTTT. Residues: CASSGPTGSQVDTQYF.

The CDR3 region has the DNA TGTGCCAGCAGTCAGGGACCGGCCTACGAGCAGTACTTC. Protein sequence: CASSQGPAYEQYF. The chain links TRBV6-1 to TRBJ2-7; D is tentatively TRBD1 or TRBD2 (5 bases each). The CDR3 contains 13 residues. V was cut by 5 bases and J by 2 bases, with 10 bases left in between. Germline V CDR1 and CDR2: MNHNS, SASEGT.